Presented here are 29 T cell receptor beta chains from one specimen sequenced in a study of T-cell memory formation after mild COVID-19. TCRdb reprocessed the 5' RACE reads with MiXCR, giving one entry per CDR3 protein. The sample lists about 180,000 distinct CDR3 sequences, approximately 18% occurring once. Material for sequencing was PBMCs or a T cell subset sorted from them (not recorded which). These receptor sequences come from a man between 18 and 35 years old who had mild COVID-19 (a few samples of this study predate the infection). Cell type and time point are not known.

In this sample, this clonotype turned up a few times. This chain links TRBV12-3 or TRBV12-4 with TRBJ2-2; tentative D call: TRBD2 (5 bases). Trimming stripped 5 bases from V and 0 bases from J, with 10 bases between. This CDR3 spans 15 amino acids. CDR3 sequence: CASSRTRSNTGELFF. CDR3 nucleotide sequence: TGTGCCAGCAGTCGTACTAGGTCGAACACCGGGGAGCTGTTTTTT.

The CDR3 sequence: CASSPGTSAYEQYF. The CDR3, as DNA: TGTGCCAGCAGCCCCGGGACTAGCGCCTACGAGCAGTACTTC. V is TRBV11-2 and J is TRBJ2-7, with 10 bases that match TRBD2. Germline V CDR1 and CDR2: SGHAT, FQNNGV. This CDR3 is built from 14 residues. J was trimmed by 2 bases and V by 5 bases; bases with no gene match: 3.

This clonotype was counted only a few times. The rearrangement uses TRBV6-5 and TRBJ2-5; D is possibly TRBD1 (6 bases). The CDR3 length is 14 residues. Germline lookup yields CDR1 MNHEY and CDR2 SVGAGI. The V and J ends lost 4 bases and 1 base respectively, with 10 bases between them. Written as DNA, the CDR3 is TGTGCCAGCAGTTCCGCGGACAGCCAAGAGACCCAGTACTTC. This gives the protein CASSSADSQETQYF.

The chain uses TRBV6-6 and TRBJ1-1; 12 nucleotides agree with TRBD1. Germline V CDR1 and CDR2: MNHNY, SVGAGI (reference sequence). V lost 6 bases and J lost 3; bases outside the gene matches: 17. The CDR3 is made up of 19 amino acids. The CDR3 spells CASRSNTGTGGVRDTEAFF. The DNA of the CDR3 is TGTGCCAGCAGGTCTAATACCGGGACAGGGGGCGTTAGGGACACTGAAGCTTTCTTT.

CDR3 bases: TGTGCCAGCAGCCGCCGACCGGGACAGGGGGCCCAGCCCCAGCATTTT. Its protein product is CASSRRPGQGAQPQHF. The chain couples TRBV3-1 to TRBJ1-5; 12 bases line up with TRBD1. The germline CDR1 and CDR2 sequences are LGHDT and YNNKEL (reference sequence). Trimming removed 4 bases from V and 7 bases from J; junction bases left unmatched: 8. The CDR3 totals 16 residues.

The rearrangement uses TRBV15 and TRBJ1-1; possible D gene TRBD1, 6 bases. This CDR3 is built from 13 residues. V lost 5 bases and J 8 bases, leaving 15 bases between the germline ends. Germline assignment: CDR1 LNHNV and CDR2 YYDKDF (reference sequence). CDR3 in amino acids: CATSGPDRLEAFF. CDR3 bases: TGTGCCACCAGCGGCCCCGACAGGCTAGAAGCTTTCTTT.

The chain is built from TRBV28 and TRBJ2-7; D is undetermined. The ends were cut back, 3 bases at V and 3 bases at J, with 9 bases in the middle. The CDR3 runs to 13 residues. Germline V CDR1 and CDR2: MDHEN, SYDVKM. For the CDR3, the DNA is TGTGCCAGCAGTTTCGGCCAGGACTACGAGCAGTACGTC. Encoded protein: CASSFGQDYEQYV.

This clonotype was observed a handful of times. The chain has TRBV7-6 and TRBJ1-1; perhaps TRBD1 as D (5 bases). This CDR3 region has 13 residues. Germline V gene sequence: CDR1 SGHVS, CDR2 FNYEAQ. Trimming stripped 5 bases from V and 12 bases from J, with 19 bases between. The CDR3 region is CASSMGDGFYPFF. The CDR3 region has the DNA TGTGCCAGCAGCATGGGGGACGGTTTCTATCCTTTCTTT. Variable domain in full (rest from reference TRBV7-6 and TRBJ1-1): GAGVSQSPRYKVTKRGQDVALRCDPISGHVSLYWYRQALGQGPEFLTYFNYEAQQDKSGLPNDRFSAERPEGSISTLTIQRTEQRDSAMYRCASSMGDGFYPFFGQGTRLTVV.

The V and J genes are TRBV7-3 and TRBJ1-1, with unresolved D. Trimming shortened V by 5 bases and J by 1 base, and 5 bases separated the two germline ends. Germline V CDR1 and CDR2: SGHTA, FQGTGA. CDR3 size: 12 residues. This CDR3 reads CASSAANTEAFF. The DNA of the CDR3 is TGTGCCAGCAGCGCAGCGAACACTGAAGCTTTCTTT.

This chain uses TRBV10-2 with TRBJ2-1; no reliable D call. With 0 bases removed from V and 9 bases from J, the gap between germline ends came to 12 bases. Germline V gene lookup returns CDR1 WSHSY and CDR2 SAAADI. The CDR3 consists of 14 residues. Written as DNA, the CDR3 is TGCGCCAGCAGTGAGTCGATAGGTTTCGGTGAGCAGTTCTTC. Translation gives CASSESIGFGEQFF.

The chain is built from TRBV20-1 and TRBJ1-1; D gene ambiguous. The germline gives CDR1 DFQATT, CDR2 SNEGSKA (reference sequence). V was shortened by 1 base and J by 1 base, with 10 bases between the two germline ends. This CDR3 contains 14 residues. The CDR3 bases are TGCAGTGCTAGAGTCCCCGGGAAGAACACTGAAGCTTTCTTT. Encoded protein: CSARVPGKNTEAFF.

This clonotype has only a few counts. J is TRBJ1-3 and V is TRBV6-5, with D tentatively TRBD1 (5 bases). The CDR3 sequence is 15 residues long. Germline-derived CDR1 and CDR2 are MNHEY and SVGAGI. Trimming took 2 bases from V and 3 from J, leaving 11 bases between them. The CDR3 is CASSYSGTLGNTIYF. The CDR3 coding sequence is TGTGCCAGCAGTTACAGCGGGACGCTTGGAAACACCATATATTTT.

This rearrangement joins TRBV5-1 to TRBJ2-7; D is perhaps TRBD1 or TRBD2 (6 bases each). Germline V CDR1 and CDR2: SGHRS, YFSETQ. This CDR3 is built from 13 residues. With 2 bases removed from V and 7 bases from J, the gap between germline ends came to 13 bases. CDR3 loop: CASSFTGAGEQYF. The DNA for the CDR3 is TGCGCCAGCAGCTTCACGGGGGCGGGGGAGCAGTACTTC.

This clonotype came up a few times. The chain employs TRBV27 and TRBJ1-1; D remains unclear. V dropped 6 bases and J dropped 2 bases, with 10 bases sitting between them. The CDR3 extends over 13 amino acids. Germline V gene lookup returns CDR1 MNHEY and CDR2 SMNVEV (reference sequence). CDR3 nucleotides: TGTGCCAGCAGAAAGGAGATCAACACTGAAGCTTTCTTT. This sequence encodes CASRKEINTEAFF.

This clonotype was detected a few times. The chain recombines TRBV6-5 with TRBJ2-3; D gene ambiguous. Trimming left V 4 bases short and J 2 bases short, with 13 bases between. The CDR3 consists of 15 residues. Germline CDR1 is MNHEY and CDR2 is SVGAGI. The CDR3: CASSFSSYFTDTQYF. CDR3 bases: TGTGCCAGCAGTTTCAGCAGCTATTTCACAGATACGCAGTATTTT.

The chain employs TRBV5-6 and TRBJ2-7; TRBD1 matches at 7 bases. Germline CDR1 and CDR2: SGHDT and YYEEEE. After removal of 2 bases from V and 4 bases from J, the junction contained 6 bases not matched to a gene. There are 14 residues in the CDR3. CDR3 DNA: TGTGCCAGCAGCTTTTGGGACAGAGCGTACGAGCAGTACGTC. The encoded protein is CASSFWDRAYEQYV.

V gene TRBV6-1 combines with J gene TRBJ2-7; TRBD1 matches at 7 bases. Trimming cost V 0 bases and J 4 bases; bases outside gene matches: 9. The length of the CDR3 is 16 residues. Germline V CDR1 and CDR2: MNHNS, SASEGT. This CDR3 reads CASSEALRGRGYEQYV. The CDR3 DNA follows: TGTGCCAGCAGTGAAGCGCTTCGAGGCAGGGGGTACGAGCAGTACGTC.

This chain uses TRBV7-9 with TRBJ2-3, with unresolved D. The germline V gene has CDR1 SEHNR and CDR2 FQNEAQ (reference sequence). Trimming left V 1 base short and J 6 bases short, with 8 bases between. The CDR3 length is 13 residues. The chain's CDR3 is CASSLGQQDTQYF. CDR3 coding DNA: TGTGCCAGCAGCTTAGGCCAGCAGGATACGCAGTATTTT. Drawing the rest from reference TRBV7-9 and TRBJ2-3, the complete variable domain is DTGVSQNPRHKITKRGQNVTFRCDPISEHNRLYWYRQTLGQGPEFLTYFQNEAQLEKSRLLSDRFSAERPKGSFSTLEIQRTEQGDSAMYLCASSLGQQDTQYFGPGTRLTVL.

By proportion, this clonotype is medium-sized. The rearrangement joins TRBV7-2 to TRBJ2-1, with TRBD2 matching 8 bases. The germline V gene encodes CDR1 SGHTA and CDR2 FQGNSA. V shed 6 bases and J 3 bases; nucleotides not matched to a gene: 10. This CDR3 region has 16 residues. For the CDR3, the DNA is TGTGCCAGCAGACCCCTCAGCGGGGGCGGCTACAATGAGCAGTTCTTC. The encoded protein is CASRPLSGGGYNEQFF.

This clonotype turned up a few times. The junction departs from germline at one end; a sequencing error may be responsible. V usage is TRBV12-3 or TRBV12-4 and J usage is TRBJ2-3; 9 bases align to TRBD2. CDR3 length equals 15 residues. CDR3: CASSLAGPRTDTQYF. For the CDR3, the DNA is TGTGCCAGCAGTCTAGCGGGGCCCCGCACAGATACGCAGTATTTT.

This clonotype was observed many times. The chain couples TRBV6-5 to TRBJ2-7; perhaps TRBD2 as D (6 bases). CDR3 length: 11 amino acids. Per the germline V gene, CDR1 is MNHEY and CDR2 is SVGAGI. V was shortened by 8 bases and J by 4 bases, with 9 bases between the two germline ends. The CDR3 sequence is CASGGTYEQYV. The CDR3 DNA is TGTGCCAGCGGGGGGACTTACGAGCAGTACGTC.

The chain is built from TRBV7-2 and TRBJ2-1; TRBD2 aligns across 15 bases. Per germline, CDR1 SGHTA and CDR2 FQGNSA. The CDR3 has 16 amino acids. After removal of 5 bases from V and 5 bases from J, the junction contained 4 bases not matched to a gene. CDR3 sequence: CASSPGTSGGNNEQFF. CDR3 sequence (DNA): TGTGCCAGCAGCCCGGGGACTAGCGGGGGGAACAATGAGCAGTTCTTC.

This clonotype was detected only a few times. The DNA for the CDR3 is TGTGCCAGCAGCTTTAACAGGGGGCGAGCAGGGGCCAACGTCCTGACTTTC. Protein product: CASSFNRGRAGANVLTF. The chain employs TRBV7-3 and TRBJ2-6; 9 nucleotides align to TRBD1. The V segment lost 3 bases and the J segment 4 bases; nucleotides outside the gene matches: 7. The CDR3 sequence is 17 residues long. Germline V gene sequence: CDR1 SGHTA, CDR2 FQGTGA.

CDR3 protein: CASSRGGLLNTEAFF. Written as DNA, the CDR3 is TGTGCCAGCAGCCGAGGGGGCCTTTTGAACACTGAAGCTTTCTTT. This rearrangement joins TRBV7-3 to TRBJ1-1; 7 positions agree with TRBD1. This CDR3 region has 15 residues. Germline CDR1 and CDR2: SGHTA and FQGTGA. V dropped 5 bases and J dropped 0; count of bases not matched to a gene: 6.

The chain joins TRBV30 to TRBJ1-4; D not certain. This CDR3 region has 11 residues. The V end lost 3 bases, the J end lost 14 bases, and 13 bases lay between the germline ends. Germline V gives CDR1 GTSNPN, CDR2 SVGIG (reference sequence). The CDR3 sequence: CAWRTGYSLFF. The CDR3 nucleotides read TGTGCCTGGAGGACCGGTTACAGTCTGTTTTTT.

V gene TRBV19 combines with J gene TRBJ2-1; D possibly corresponds to TRBD2 (5 bases). Germline CDR1 is LNHDA and CDR2 is SQIVND (reference sequence). This CDR3 spans 15 amino acids. V lost 2 bases, J lost 6 bases, and 14 bases lay in between. CDR3 loop: CASSIRLTAGNEQFF. CDR3 in DNA: TGTGCCAGTAGTATACGTCTGACGGCGGGCAATGAGCAGTTCTTC. Full variable domain (outside the CDR3, taken from reference TRBV19 and TRBJ2-1): DGGITQSPKYLFRKEGQNVTLSCEQNLNHDAMYWYRQDPGQGLRLIYYSQIVNDFQKGDIAEGYSVSREKKESFPLTVTSAQKNPTAFYLCASSIRLTAGNEQFFGPGTRLTVL.

This clonotype was detected a few times. The V gene is TRBV9, the J gene TRBJ2-7; D remains unclear. V lost 1 base, J lost 1 base, and 6 bases lay in between. The CDR3 consists of 13 residues. Germline V gene sequence: CDR1 SGDLS, CDR2 YYNGEE. The DNA of the CDR3 is TGTGCCAGCAGCGTAAGGGCGTCCTACGAGCAGTACTTC. This translates into CASSVRASYEQYF.

The chain combines TRBV20-1 with TRBJ2-1, with 7 bases identical to TRBD1. The V gene's germline CDR1 is DFQATT and CDR2 SNEGSKA (reference sequence). The V segment lost 0 bases and the J segment 3 bases; nucleotides outside the gene matches: 8. The CDR3 consists of 16 residues. CDR3 in amino acids: CSARDSRQGSYNEQFF. The CDR3 coding sequence is TGCAGTGCTAGAGATTCTCGACAGGGAAGCTACAATGAGCAGTTCTTC.

The table lists this clonotype with a few counts. The rearrangement joins TRBV25-1 to TRBJ1-6; D not certain. Germline CDR1 is MGHDK and CDR2 is SYGVNS. V was trimmed by 5 bases and J by 7 bases, leaving 9 bases between them. The CDR3 is 13 amino acids. CDR3 nucleotides: TGTGCCAGCAGTTTCGGCTCGAATTCACCCCTCCACTTT. This translates into CASSFGSNSPLHF.